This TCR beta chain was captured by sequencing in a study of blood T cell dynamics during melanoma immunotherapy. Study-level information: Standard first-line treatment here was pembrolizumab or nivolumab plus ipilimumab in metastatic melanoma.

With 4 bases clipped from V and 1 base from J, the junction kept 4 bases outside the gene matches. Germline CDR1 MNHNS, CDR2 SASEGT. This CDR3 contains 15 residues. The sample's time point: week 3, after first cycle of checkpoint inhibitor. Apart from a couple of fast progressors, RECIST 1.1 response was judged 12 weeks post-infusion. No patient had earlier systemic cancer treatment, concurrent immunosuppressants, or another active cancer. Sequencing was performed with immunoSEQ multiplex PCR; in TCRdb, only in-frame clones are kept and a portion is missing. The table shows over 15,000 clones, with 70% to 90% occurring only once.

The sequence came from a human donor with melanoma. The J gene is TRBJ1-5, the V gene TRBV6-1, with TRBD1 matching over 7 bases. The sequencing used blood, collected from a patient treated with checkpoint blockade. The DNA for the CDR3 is TGTGCCAGCAGTGGAGGACAGGTCAGCAATCAGCCCCAGCATTTT. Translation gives CASSGGQVSNQPQHF.